This passage covers 26 T cell receptor beta chains from one sample sequenced in a study of T cell repertoires in cytomegalovirus infection (dated by TCRdb to the late 2010s). TCRdb records Illumina HiSeq 1500 as the sequencer. The public reads were quality trimmed at Q25 with fastp and then assembled into clones with MiXCR by TCRdb, keeping productive beta chains. A single entry per CDR3 protein holds the most common genes and DNA from its merged rows. The sample data list 200,000 to 300,000 distinct CDR3 sequences, and 9.1% of these were observed just once. More than 12% of the sample belongs to the ten largest clones. The sample was PBMCs. All receptors derive from a human donor in good health (CMV status not recorded). Some clones in this sample may be carry-over from other donors' samples.

The chain combines TRBV29-1 with TRBJ1-2, with D tentatively TRBD1 (6 bases). The CDR3 is 12 amino acids. V shed 6 bases and J shed 3 bases, with 11 bases lying between them. The germline CDR1 and CDR2 sequences are SQVTM and ANQGSEA. The CDR3 region is CSVGDTYYGYTF. Here the CDR3 DNA reads TGCAGCGTAGGGGACACATACTATGGCTACACCTTC.

This clonotype was counted at least ten times. The rearrangement joins TRBV12-3 or TRBV12-4 to TRBJ2-7, with a weak D call TRBD1 (6 bases). V lost 1 base and J lost 4, with 8 bases in between. This CDR3 is 13 amino acids long. The CDR3 DNA is TGTGCCAGCAGTTTAGGGGACAAATACGAGCAGTACTTC. Translating it yields CASSLGDKYEQYF.

In its sample, this clonotype was seen a few times. V and J are TRBV20-1 and TRBJ2-3; 13 bases align to TRBD2. The ends lost 2 bases at V and 5 bases at J; junction bases unmatched: 7. Germline loops: CDR1 DFQATT, CDR2 SNEGSKA (reference sequence). CDR3 length: 16 residues. The CDR3 here is CSARSTSGRALDTQYF. In DNA form, the CDR3 reads TGCAGTGCTAGATCCACTAGCGGGAGGGCCCTAGATACGCAGTATTTT.

V is TRBV7-6 and J is TRBJ1-1; the D gene is possibly TRBD1 (5 bases). The ends were cut back, 5 bases at V and 8 bases at J, with 15 bases in the middle. Germline V gene sequence: CDR1 SGHVS, CDR2 FNYEAQ. CDR3 length: 13 amino acids. The CDR3 is CASSQGTGSEAFF. In DNA, the CDR3 is TGTGCCAGCAGCCAAGGGACCGGCTCGGAAGCTTTCTTT. The whole variable domain, filled in from reference TRBV7-6 and TRBJ1-1, reads GAGVSQSPRYKVTKRGQDVALRCDPISGHVSLYWYRQALGQGPEFLTYFNYEAQQDKSGLPNDRFSAERPEGSISTLTIQRTEQRDSAMYRCASSQGTGSEAFFGQGTRLTVV.

The rearrangement links TRBV28 to TRBJ2-7; tentatively, D is TRBD2 (7 bases). Germline CDR1 and CDR2: MDHEN and SYDVKM. This CDR3 spans 14 amino acids. Trimming removed 10 bases from V and 2 bases from J, with 18 bases in between. The CDR3, as DNA: TGTGCCAACATCAACGGGGGGCGTCCCTACGAGCAGTACTTC. It translates to CANINGGRPYEQYF.

This clonotype occurred once. This chain uses TRBV7-2 with TRBJ1-6; a possible D gene is TRBD1 (6 bases). In germline, CDR1 is SGHTA, CDR2 FQGNSA. This CDR3 contains 17 residues. Trimming shortened V by 5 bases and J by 14 bases, and 28 bases separated the two germline ends. CDR3 in DNA: TGTGCCAGCAGCCTAGGTCTAGCCGGGACAAGGGGATTTGCCCTCCACTTT. This encodes CASSLGLAGTRGFALHF.

A few counts support this clonotype. This sequence joins TRBV2 and TRBJ2-5; tentatively, D is TRBD2 (5 bases). The CDR3 length is 15 residues. Germline-derived CDR1 and CDR2 are SNHLY and FYNNEI. Trimming cost V 4 bases and J 5 bases, with 17 bases left between them. Here the CDR3 DNA reads TGTGCCAGCAGTGCGTCTCGGCAGCCGGGGGAGACCCAGTACTTC. Its translation is CASSASRQPGETQYF.

The CDR3 loop is CASSLAYSEAFF. The DNA of the CDR3 is TGTGCCAGCAGCTTAGCATACAGTGAAGCTTTCTTT. The chain is built from TRBV7-9 and TRBJ1-1; D is undetermined. Germline V lookup: CDR1 SEHNR, CDR2 FQNEAQ (reference sequence). The V gene lost 0 bases and the J gene lost 7 bases, with 6 bases spanning the gap. This CDR3 has 12 residues.

This clonotype was picked up many times. CDR3 DNA sequence: TGTGCCAGCAGCTTTATTGTGGGCAGGGTAAATGAGCAGTTCTTC. It yields the protein CASSFIVGRVNEQFF. The chain recombines TRBV12-3 or TRBV12-4 with TRBJ2-1, with D possibly TRBD1 on 5 matching bases. The CDR3 loop spans 15 amino acids. The V gene lost 6 bases and the J gene lost 7 bases, with 19 bases spanning the gap.

In its sample, this clonotype was seen many times. This chain uses TRBV28 with TRBJ1-4, with D unclear. Germline CDR1 MDHEN, CDR2 SYDVKM. The CDR3 sequence is 15 residues long. The V end lost 3 bases, the J end lost 0 bases, and 8 bases lay between the germline ends. CDR3: CASSFATSTNEKLFF. DNA for the CDR3: TGTGCCAGCAGTTTTGCGACCTCAACTAATGAAAAACTGTTTTTT.

This clonotype was counted at least ten times. This chain links TRBV7-9 with TRBJ2-5, with 9 bases that match TRBD1. V dropped 4 bases and J dropped 4; count of bases not matched to a gene: 10. Looked up from germline, CDR1 is SEHNR and CDR2 is FQNEAQ (reference sequence). The CDR3 is made up of 16 amino acids. The CDR3 reads CASSSRTGGIPETQYF. The CDR3 DNA sequence: TGTGCCAGCAGCTCCCGAACAGGGGGCATCCCAGAGACCCAGTACTTC.

This clonotype was seen at least ten times. The chain recombines TRBV7-3 with TRBJ1-1; a possible D gene is TRBD1 (5 bases). Trimming shortened V by 4 bases and J by 8 bases, and 14 bases separated the two germline ends. In germline, CDR1 is SGHTA, CDR2 FQGTGA. The CDR3 consists of 13 residues. In DNA, the CDR3 is TGTGCCAGCAGCTCCAGGGCGAAGTCAGAAGCTTTCTTT. This gives the protein CASSSRAKSEAFF. The variable domain in full, with the rest retrieved from reference TRBV7-3 and TRBJ1-1, is GAGVSQTPSNKVTEKGKYVELRCDPISGHTALYWYRQSLGQGPEFLIYFQGTGAADDSGLPNDRFFAVRPEGSVSTLKIQRTERGDSAVYLCASSSRAKSEAFFGQGTRLTVV.

This clonotype was observed at least ten times. The J gene is TRBJ1-3, the V gene TRBV6-5, with D possibly TRBD1 on 5 matching bases. V was trimmed by 0 bases and J by 0 bases, leaving 15 bases between them. CDR1 and CDR2 from the germline V gene are MNHEY and SVGAGI. This CDR3 is built from 18 residues. CDR3 sequence (DNA): TGTGCCAGCAGTTACTCTAACGGGGCAGGGAACTCTGGAAACACCATATATTTT. Translating gives CASSYSNGAGNSGNTIYF.

The genes are TRBV7-2 and TRBJ1-5; 9 bases line up with TRBD1. From germline, CDR1 is SGHTA and CDR2 FQGNSA. The ends lost 0 bases at V and 10 bases at J; junction bases unmatched: 7. The CDR3 extends over 15 amino acids. CDR3 in amino acids: CASSLAGQGPYPQHF. For the CDR3, the DNA is TGTGCCAGCAGCTTAGCGGGACAGGGACCCTACCCCCAGCATTTT.

The rearrangement uses TRBV11-2 and TRBJ2-1; D tentatively reads TRBD1 or TRBD2 (5 bases each). This CDR3 has 16 residues. Trimming removed 0 bases from V and 4 bases from J, with 13 bases in between. CDR1 and CDR2 (germline): SGHAT, FQNNGV. Here the CDR3 reads CASSLEPPEGYNEQFF. The CDR3 DNA reads as TGTGCCAGCAGCTTAGAACCGCCAGAGGGGTACAATGAGCAGTTCTTC.

This clonotype has ten or more counts. V gene TRBV7-6 combines with J gene TRBJ1-1; D remains ambiguous. The CDR3 covers 14 residues. Germline loops: CDR1 SGHVS, CDR2 FNYEAQ. With 0 bases removed from V and 8 bases from J, the gap between germline ends came to 13 bases. The CDR3 bases are TGTGCCAGCAGCTTAGCGCTAGCCCTAACAGAAGCTTTCTTT. This sequence encodes CASSLALALTEAFF.

This clonotype was detected only a few times. The chain links TRBV7-8 to TRBJ2-3, with a possible D match to TRBD2 (6 bases). The CDR3 extends over 14 amino acids. Germline CDR1 and CDR2: SGHVS and FQNEAQ. V dropped 4 bases and J dropped 5 bases, with 13 bases sitting between them. The CDR3 loop reads CASSYAGPGDTQYF. The CDR3 DNA sequence: TGTGCCAGCAGCTACGCGGGACCGGGAGATACGCAGTATTTT.

V and J are TRBV19 and TRBJ1-6; 10 bases are shared with TRBD1. CDR1 and CDR2 (germline): LNHDA, SQIVND (reference sequence). There are 15 residues in the CDR3. V shed 7 bases and J 5 bases; nucleotides not matched to a gene: 5. CDR3 nucleotides: TGTGCCAGTAAGGAGGGACAGGGGAATAATTCACCCCTCCACTTT. Protein sequence: CASKEGQGNNSPLHF.

This clonotype was detected a few times. CDR3 loop: CASSPYGLAGVYYEQYF. The DNA for the CDR3 is TGTGCCAGCAGTCCCTACGGGCTAGCGGGGGTCTACTACGAGCAGTACTTC. The J gene is TRBJ2-7, the V gene TRBV27; TRBD2 agrees at 10 bases. The CDR3 extends over 17 amino acids. Germline lookup yields CDR1 MNHEY and CDR2 SMNVEV (reference sequence). The junction had 13 bases not matched to a gene; V was cut back by 5 bases and J by 3 bases.

This clonotype was counted at least ten times. The chain has TRBV7-2 and TRBJ2-7; D not certain. Germline V gene sequence: CDR1 SGHTA, CDR2 FQGNSA. CDR3 length equals 17 residues. V lost 1 base and J lost 2, with 18 bases in between. CDR3 region: CASSLGPVGRVPYEQYF. The CDR3 nucleotides read TGTGCCAGCAGCTTAGGGCCCGTTGGTAGGGTCCCCTACGAGCAGTACTTC. The variable domain in full, completed from reference TRBV7-2 and TRBJ2-7, reads GAGVSQSPSNKVTEKGKDVELRCDPISGHTALYWYRQSLGQGLEFLIYFQGNSAPDKSGLPSDRFSAERTGGSVSTLTIQRTQQEDSAVYLCASSLGPVGRVPYEQYFGPGTRLTVT.

This clonotype was counted many times. V usage is TRBV6-2 or TRBV6-3 and J usage is TRBJ2-1; TRBD2 matches 15 bases. CDR3 length equals 15 residues. Germline assignment: CDR1 MNHEY and CDR2 SVGEGT. The ends lost 6 bases at V and 10 bases at J; junction bases unmatched: 7. CDR3 in amino acids: CASRKPGTSGGEQFF. The CDR3 nucleotides read TGTGCCAGCAGAAAGCCGGGGACTAGCGGGGGGGAGCAGTTCTTC.

This clonotype was counted many times. The chain joins TRBV7-2 to TRBJ2-7, with 7 bases identical to TRBD2. Trimming removed 4 bases from V and 2 bases from J; junction bases left unmatched: 8. The CDR3 is 15 amino acids. Germline CDR1 is SGHTA and CDR2 is FQGNSA. The chain's CDR3 is CASSWPGRGTYEQYF. The CDR3 bases are TGTGCCAGCAGCTGGCCGGGGAGGGGAACCTACGAGCAGTACTTC.

This clonotype was detected ten times or more. This chain uses TRBV19 with TRBJ1-1, with D unclear. Trimming stripped 2 bases from V and 3 bases from J, with 7 bases between. Germline loops: CDR1 LNHDA, CDR2 SQIVND (reference sequence). This CDR3 is built from 13 residues. The CDR3 DNA reads as TGTGCCAGTAGTATAAGGGCGGACACTGAAGCTTTCTTT. It codes for CASSIRADTEAFF.

The sample holds many counts of this clonotype. The chain is built from TRBV12-3 or TRBV12-4 and TRBJ1-5; TRBD1 matches 7 bases. The ends lost 5 bases at V and 4 bases at J; junction bases unmatched: 8. This CDR3 comprises 15 residues. CDR3 protein: CASSGQTGRNQPQHF. The CDR3 DNA reads TGTGCCAGCAGTGGACAGACAGGGAGAAATCAGCCCCAGCATTTT.

The table lists this clonotype with many counts. This chain links TRBV7-8 with TRBJ1-2; TRBD1 agrees at 9 bases. CDR3 length equals 14 residues. From germline, CDR1 is SGHVS and CDR2 FQNEAQ. The V segment lost 1 base and the J segment 8 bases; nucleotides outside the gene matches: 5. The CDR3 is CASSLGDRAGGYTF. CDR3 DNA sequence: TGTGCCAGCAGCTTAGGGGACAGGGCTGGAGGCTACACCTTC.

The chain recombines TRBV20-1 with TRBJ1-1; weak D call: TRBD1 (6 bases). The CDR3 sequence is 13 residues long. Germline V gene lookup returns CDR1 DFQATT and CDR2 SNEGSKA (reference sequence). V lost 5 bases and J 5 bases, leaving 15 bases between the germline ends. The CDR3 sequence is CSAPGQLGTEAFF. CDR3 sequence (DNA): TGCAGTGCTCCTGGACAGTTGGGGACTGAAGCTTTCTTT.